This TCR beta chain was recorded in a study of shared clonotypes between healthy human individuals (dated by TCRdb to 2019 to 2021). Background on the whole study: A couple of women and a few men aged 18 to 49 years were included in the cohort. Each donor's leukapheresis produced roughly between roughly 0.85 and 9 billion PBMCs. Different laboratories and diverse techniques were used to prepare libraries and sequence TCR repertoires, to increase sequencing depth and limit assay-specific biases. To estimate repertoire size and how much clonotype sharing occurs between individuals, the study deeply sequenced the blood TCR repertoires of five or six healthy adults. For each donor, CD4 naive and CD4 memory were each run on three plates, CD8 naive on two plates, and CD8 memory on one plate. The full study reports these points: Clonotypes shared by all four sorted-subset donors showed higher generation probabilities than non-shared clonotypes. Pairwise subsampling led to the expectation that sequencing depth would affect the degree of clonotype sharing among donors. Naive subsets generally had larger estimated clonotype richness than memory subsets. The small number of donors limited the genetic and exposure-history diversity represented. About 5% of naive CD4, more than 3% of naive CD8, approximately 2.2% of memory CD4, and roughly 0.4% of memory CD8 clonotypes were shared across several donors. Sampling was restricted to blood, and TCR repertoires in tissue are likely to differ from TCR repertoires in blood. Even with the large sequencing depth, rarefaction of the sorted-subset datasets indicated that sequencing was incomplete.

Counted from cysteine to phenylalanine, this CDR3 has 13 amino acids. Only the CDR3 part of the read is kept: 39 bases, read in frame from the first base. From the germline V gene, CDR1 is SGHVS and CDR2 is FQNEAQ. V drops 5 bases and J drops 10 bases, leaving 15 bases in between. Healthy HIV-negative adults with no recently reported acute infections or vaccinations were included as donors. Only Caucasian adults living in Nashville, Tennessee, USA were represented among the donors. CD4+ T cells were enriched through magnetic negative selection, after which naive cells were positively selected on CD45RA and the remaining negative fraction served as the memory subset. Blood was obtained by leukapheresis, after which PBMCs were separated by Ficoll-Histopaque density gradient centrifugation and cryopreserved in liquid nitrogen vapor phase. Analytical flow cytometry was used to check the purity and quantity of each magnetically sorted T cell population. From each sorted fraction, genomic DNA was isolated and quantified by UV absorbance on a Nanodrop 2000c.

Using the deep immunoSEQ assay, multiplex PCR amplified TCR CDR3 regions from genomic DNA. Genomic DNA extracted from each cell subset was distributed evenly over all wells of several immunoSEQ 96-well plates, and each plate served as one replicate. For sorted subsets, approximately 190 ng of genomic DNA, equivalent to some 30,000 T cell genomes, went into each replicate PCR. Purified libraries were measured with a Qubit 3.0 fluorometer, size-checked on a Bioanalyzer 2100, and measured again with the KAPA Library Quantification kit. A separate single-read 150-cycle Illumina NextSeq 550 flow cell was used to sequence each immunoSEQ 96-well plate. The study's processing was this. Because the immunoSEQ output included only junctional sequences and no quality scores, the filtering could not be the same as the filtering used for full-length reads. Sequences were annotated with PyIR, a Python wrapper for IgBLAST v1.9, and V/J genes and CDR3 were assigned using IMGT germline references. Reads were removed for weak V/J assignments (E-value above 1e-6), missing CDR3, stop codons, out-of-frame junctions, or ambiguous translated residues. A V3J clonotype was defined by an identical inferred V gene, J gene, and CDR3 amino acid sequence. To compute the percentage overlap between repertoires, the number of shared unique clonotypes was divided by the size of the smaller repertoire. Three approaches were used to assess repertoire richness: RTK rarefaction, the Chao1 estimator, and Recon v2.1 estimates of unobserved clonotypes. Generation probabilities for all TCRbeta clonotypes obtained by the gDNA method from a handful of donors were computed using OLGA. Sourced from immuneACCESS, this table was stored by TCRdb with only in-frame sequences that have V and J called. A share of the clones is absent; for the studies checked, an unresolved V gene accounts for under half, and the remainder has no known explanation. Clonal size and the V and J genes are those of that table, whereas D and trimming came from the DNA. Across this sample there are 550,000 to 700,000 clones, with 73% seen only once. Under 2% of the sample belongs to the ten largest clones.

Comment on this clone: The specificity of this receptor is unknown. One base away there is no much larger clone; base qualities are not given.

The chain joins TRBV7-8 to TRBJ1-5, with an unclear D gene assignment. This sequence was found in a woman in her twenties or thirties in good health. Source material: memory CD4+ T cells sorted from blood. The cell subset or site label, as the study defines it: CD45RA-negative fraction. The CDR3 region: CASSPGRNSPQHF. The nucleotide sequence is TGTGCCAGCAGCCCGGGTCGTAACTCACCCCAGCATTTT.